This record covers a single T cell receptor (beta chain). No antigen is known for it. This sample was included in a study of OX40 agonist ivuxolimab in advanced cancers. Study-level information: Cohort: 80% to 90% men, mean age about 60, aged about 20 to 80. Notes on the study in general: What antigens the expanded peripheral T cells recognized was never established.

This CDR3 spans 16 amino acids. Germline values: CDR1 MNHEY, CDR2 SVGAGI. Trimming stripped 2 bases from V and 4 bases from J, with 17 bases between. Libraries were prepared by immunoSEQ multiplex PCR; TCRdb keeps only in-frame clonotypes and omits some of them. The table records about 52,000 clones, 85% to 95% of them present only once. Source: CD4+ or CD8+ T cells sorted from blood, taken in a trial of the OX40 agonist ivuxolimab. This sequence was found in an adult with an advanced solid tumor such as melanoma, head and neck, liver or kidney cancer. The J gene is TRBJ1-2, the V gene TRBV6-5; no clear D. This CDR3 reads CASSYLRAGGFYGYTF. CDR3 in DNA: TGTGCCAGCAGTTACCTTAGGGCAGGAGGATTCTATGGCTACACCTTC.